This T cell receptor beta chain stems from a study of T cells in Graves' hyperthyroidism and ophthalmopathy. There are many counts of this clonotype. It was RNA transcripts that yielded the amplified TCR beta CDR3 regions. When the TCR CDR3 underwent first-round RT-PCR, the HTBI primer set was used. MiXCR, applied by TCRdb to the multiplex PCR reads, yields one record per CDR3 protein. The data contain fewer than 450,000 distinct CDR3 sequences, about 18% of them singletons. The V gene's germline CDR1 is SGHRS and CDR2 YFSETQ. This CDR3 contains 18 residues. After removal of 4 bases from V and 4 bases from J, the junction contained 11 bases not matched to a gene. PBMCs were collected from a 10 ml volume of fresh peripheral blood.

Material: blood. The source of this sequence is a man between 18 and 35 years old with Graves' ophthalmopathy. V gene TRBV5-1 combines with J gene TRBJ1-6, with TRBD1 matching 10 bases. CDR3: CASSKDAGTGDYNSPLHF. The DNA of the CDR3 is TGCGCCAGCAGCAAGGACGCCGGGACAGGGGATTATAATTCACCCCTCCACTTT.